Shown below are 30 T cell receptor beta chains from a single sample sequenced in a study of CD8+ T cells in alopecia areata. Sequencing used cDNA as its template, made by extracting RNA and reverse transcribing it. Method: immunoSEQ multiplex PCR; TCRdb's copy keeps in-frame clones and lacks some. The table records about 97,000 clones, 60% of them present only once. The sample's treatment: oral pan-JAK inhibitor, 5-10 mg twice daily. The source material was CD8+ T cells sorted from blood, sampled at approximately week 56, from a patient treated with tofacitinib. These receptors originate from a human donor with alopecia areata.

The chain carries TRBV5-1 and TRBJ2-7; unclear D gene. The germline V gene encodes CDR1 SGHRS and CDR2 YFSETQ. The CDR3 has 14 residues. Trimming left V 4 bases short and J 1 base short, with 12 bases between. As DNA, the CDR3 is TGCGCCAGCAGCGCTGACTCCAGATCCTACGAGCAGTACTTC. This translates into CASSADSRSYEQYF.

The V call is TRBV27, the J call TRBJ2-2; 11 bases match TRBD2. CDR3 length: 16 amino acids. Germline values: CDR1 MNHEY, CDR2 SMNVEV (reference sequence). With V trimmed by 4 bases and J by 8 bases, 9 bases remained unmatched. The CDR3 region has the DNA TGTGCCAGCAGTTCCCGTGTTAGCGGGGGGGCTGGGGAGCTGTTTTTT. Translating gives CASSSRVSGGAGELFF.

This clone was observed a handful of times. The chain recombines TRBV7-9 with TRBJ2-3, with D possibly called TRBD1 or TRBD2 (5 bases each). V lost 2 bases, J lost 2 bases, and 14 bases lay in between. Germline V gene data show CDR1 as SEHNR and CDR2 as FQNEAQ (reference sequence). CDR3 length equals 16 residues. The CDR3 DNA follows: TGTGCCAGCAGCTTACGGGACGGTCGATACACAGATACGCAGTATTTT. Amino acids: CASSLRDGRYTDTQYF.

The V gene is TRBV30, the J gene TRBJ2-7, with 7 nucleotides matching TRBD2. The CDR3 contains 12 residues. Unmatched junction bases numbered 5, after V lost 6 bases and J lost 3 bases. The V gene's germline CDR1 is GTSNPN and CDR2 SVGIG (reference sequence). The CDR3 here is CACGTTSYEQYF. DNA for the CDR3: TGTGCCTGTGGGACTACAAGCTACGAGCAGTACTTC.

This sequence joins TRBV6-5 and TRBJ2-5; unclear D gene. There are 13 residues in the CDR3. Germline V CDR1 and CDR2: MNHEY, SVGAGI. Trimming pared 4 bases from V and 0 bases from J, leaving 6 bases between. CDR3 sequence: CASSSAYQETQYF. In nucleotides, the CDR3 is TGTGCCAGCAGTTCAGCGTACCAAGAGACCCAGTACTTC.

The chain links TRBV27 to TRBJ2-1, with 8 bases that match TRBD2. Germline V gene data show CDR1 as MNHEY and CDR2 as SMNVEV (reference sequence). With V trimmed by 6 bases and J by 2 bases, 3 bases remained unmatched. The CDR3 covers 14 residues. The CDR3 sequence: CASSPGGPYNEQFF. CDR3 in DNA: TGTGCCAGCAGCCCGGGGGGGCCCTACAATGAGCAGTTCTTC.

V usage is TRBV29-1 and J usage is TRBJ1-2, with D perhaps TRBD1 (5 bases). CDR1 is SQVTM, CDR2 ANQGSEA, per germline. The CDR3 spans 15 residues. Trimming removed 3 bases at V and 8 bases at J, with 22 bases between. The CDR3 protein is CSVDAGMGVREGYTF. CDR3 coding DNA: TGCAGCGTTGATGCAGGGATGGGGGTACGGGAAGGCTACACCTTC.

The chain carries TRBV6-1 and TRBJ2-2; TRBD2 matches at 7 bases. CDR1 is MNHNS and CDR2 is SASEGT in the germline V gene. The length of the CDR3 is 14 residues. V lost 4 bases, J lost 3 bases, and 2 bases stayed unmatched. The CDR3 DNA is TGTGCCAGCAGTGTCGCGGGGGACACCGGGGAGCTGTTTTTT. It specifies CASSVAGDTGELFF.

There are a few counts of this clone. CDR3 in amino acids: CASGRDEKLFF. CDR3 in DNA: TGTGCCAGCGGGAGGGATGAAAAACTGTTTTTT. The chain combines TRBV7-9 with TRBJ1-4; D unclear. V lost 8 bases to trimming and J lost 6 bases, with 7 bases between them. Germline CDR1 reads SEHNR; CDR2 reads FQNEAQ (reference sequence). The CDR3 contains 11 residues.

The rearrangement joins TRBV6-6 to TRBJ1-3, with a weak D call TRBD1 (5 bases). This CDR3 spans 15 amino acids. The V gene's germline CDR1 is MNHNY and CDR2 SVGAGI (reference sequence). V lost 0 bases to trimming and J lost 2 bases, with 8 bases between them. DNA for the CDR3: TGTGCCAGCAGTTACTCCCAGGGAGCTGGAAACACCATATATTTT. Encoded protein: CASSYSQGAGNTIYF.

This clone appeared once. This chain links TRBV29-1 with TRBJ2-7, with D tentatively TRBD1 (6 bases). Germline CDR1 and CDR2: SQVTM and ANQGSEA. The CDR3 is 13 residues long. With 6 bases removed from V and 1 base from J, the gap between germline ends came to 13 bases. The CDR3 is CSVRLDRSYEQYF. Here the CDR3 DNA reads TGCAGCGTACGACTTGACAGGTCCTACGAGCAGTACTTC.

The V and J genes are TRBV7-9 and TRBJ2-5; D gene uncertain. Trimming left V 5 bases short and J 5 bases short, with 12 bases between. Germline values: CDR1 SEHNR, CDR2 FQNEAQ (reference sequence). The CDR3 runs 13 residues. The CDR3 region is CASSLRVDETQYF. CDR3 in DNA: TGTGCCAGCAGCCTTAGGGTAGACGAGACCCAGTACTTC. Complete variable domain (other parts from reference TRBV7-9 and TRBJ2-5): DTGVSQNPRHKITKRGQNVTFRCDPISEHNRLYWYRQTLGQGPEFLTYFQNEAQLEKSRLLSDRFSAERPKGSFSTLEIQRTEQGDSAMYLCASSLRVDETQYFGPGTRLLVL.

This clone was seen only a few times. The V gene is TRBV25-1, the J gene TRBJ2-2; 10 bases agree with TRBD1. This CDR3 spans 16 amino acids. Trimming removed 6 bases from V and 6 bases from J; junction bases left unmatched: 10. The germline V gene encodes CDR1 MGHDK and CDR2 SYGVNS. The DNA for the CDR3 is TGTGCCAGCAGGGGCCCGGGGACAGGGGTCGCCGGGGAGCTGTTTTTT. Its protein product is CASRGPGTGVAGELFF.

The CDR3 bases are TGCGCCAGCAGCCCCGGTGGGGGTACCACTGAAGCTTTCTTT. It specifies CASSPGGGTTEAFF. This chain uses TRBV5-1 with TRBJ1-1; TRBD1 might be the D (5 bases). In germline, CDR1 is SGHRS, CDR2 YFSETQ. V lost 4 bases and J lost 4, with 14 bases in between. This CDR3 region has 14 residues. The complete variable domain, with remaining parts taken from reference TRBV5-1 and TRBJ1-1, reads KAGVTQTPRYLIKTRGQQVTLSCSPISGHRSVSWYQQTPGQGLQFLFEYFSETQRNKGNFPGRFSGRQFSNSRSEMNVSTLELGDSALYLCASSPGGGTTEAFFGQGTRLTVV.

This sequence joins TRBV5-6 and TRBJ1-2; 7 nucleotides match TRBD1. Trimming took 4 bases from V and 8 from J; bases not matched to a gene: 8. The length of the CDR3 is 13 residues. CDR1 is SGHDT and CDR2 is YYEEEE in the germline V gene. DNA of the CDR3: TGTGCCAGCAGCCTGGGACAGCCACGGGGCTACACCTTC. As protein: CASSLGQPRGYTF.

This clone has just a few counts. V usage is TRBV2 and J usage is TRBJ2-5; 7 positions agree with TRBD1. The CDR3 is 13 amino acids. Germline V CDR1 and CDR2: SNHLY, FYNNEI. Unmatched junction bases numbered 5, after V lost 8 bases and J lost 2 bases. Written as DNA, the CDR3 is TGTGCCAGCTTGAACAGGGGACAAGAGACCCAGTACTTC. It specifies CASLNRGQETQYF.

This clone was observed a few times. This chain uses TRBV20-1 with TRBJ2-3; D not resolved. The CDR3 loop spans 8 amino acids. The germline CDR1 and CDR2 sequences are DFQATT and SNEGSKA (reference sequence). The CDR3: CSTDTQYF. The CDR3 DNA sequence: TGCAGCACAGATACGCAGTATTTT.

CDR3 sequence (DNA): TGCGCCAGCAGCCAACAAGAACAGGGTCGGGAGACCCAGTACTTC. Translation gives CASSQQEQGRETQYF. The V gene is TRBV4-1, the J gene TRBJ2-5; maybe TRBD1 (6 bases). The CDR3 has 15 amino acids. Between the trimmed V and J ends, which lost 2 bases and 5 bases, there was a span of 15 bases. Germline V CDR1 and CDR2: MGHRA, YSYEKL.

This clone was detected a few times. This chain links TRBV28 with TRBJ2-7; D is perhaps TRBD1 (6 bases). The CDR3 consists of 14 residues. Trimming took off 2 bases at V and 0 bases at J, with 8 bases between the two ends. Germline-derived CDR1 and CDR2 are MDHEN and SYDVKM. The CDR3 loop is CASSLQGTSYEQYF. The DNA for the CDR3 is TGTGCCAGCAGTTTACAGGGGACCTCCTACGAGCAGTACTTC.

This clone turned up a few times. The chain joins TRBV7-6 to TRBJ2-7, with D possibly being TRBD2 (6 bases). Looked up from germline, CDR1 is SGHVS and CDR2 is FNYEAQ. This CDR3 spans 15 amino acids. Trimming removed 5 bases from V and 2 bases from J, with 16 bases in between. The CDR3 DNA sequence: TGTGCCAGCAGCGTTAGGCTAGCTAGCGCCTACGAGCAGTACTTC. Encoded protein: CASSVRLASAYEQYF.

V is TRBV6-6 and J is TRBJ2-3; D unresolved. The CDR3 covers 13 residues. Germline values: CDR1 MNHNY, CDR2 SVGAGI (reference sequence). Trimming cost V 10 bases and J 2 bases, with 13 bases left between them. The CDR3 reads CATSNGPTDTQYF. The CDR3 region has the DNA TGTGCCACTTCGAATGGGCCCACAGATACGCAGTATTTT.

This clone appeared once. The CDR3 loop reads CASSLVSTDTQYF. The CDR3 DNA reads TGCGCCAGCAGCCTAGTTAGCACAGATACGCAGTATTTT. This chain joins TRBV4-1 and TRBJ2-3; D call uncertain. Germline V gene data show CDR1 as MGHRA and CDR2 as YSYEKL. The CDR3 contains 13 residues. Trimming took 4 bases from V and 0 from J, leaving 5 bases between them.

The CDR3 sequence: CASSSDSYGYTF. The CDR3 region has the DNA TGTGCCAGCAGTTCGGACAGCTATGGCTACACCTTC. The V and J genes are TRBV27 and TRBJ1-2; the D gene is possibly TRBD1 (6 bases). Trimming removed 4 bases from V and 4 bases from J, with 7 bases in between. The CDR3 is made up of 12 amino acids. CDR1 and CDR2 from the germline V gene are MNHEY and SMNVEV (reference sequence).

The chain links TRBV30 to TRBJ2-3; D unclear. The CDR3 is made up of 15 amino acids. Germline loops: CDR1 GTSNPN, CDR2 SVGIG (reference sequence). Trimming stripped 0 bases from V and 1 base from J, with 11 bases between. CDR3 sequence: CAWSVQGWGTDTQYF. In DNA, the CDR3 is TGTGCCTGGAGTGTACAAGGTTGGGGCACAGATACGCAGTATTTT.

Here the CDR3 reads CAWSVSQGDTQYF. Here the CDR3 DNA reads TGTGCCTGGAGTGTATCCCAGGGAGATACGCAGTATTTT. The chain has TRBV30 and TRBJ2-3; tentatively, D is TRBD1 (5 bases). The CDR3 runs 13 residues. Trimming took 0 bases from V and 5 from J, leaving 9 bases between them. Germline lookup yields CDR1 GTSNPN and CDR2 SVGIG (reference sequence).

The rearrangement uses TRBV29-1 and TRBJ2-7, with D uncertain. Trimming removed 4 bases at V and 5 bases at J, with 6 bases between. The CDR3 contains 10 residues. Germline assignment: CDR1 SQVTM and CDR2 ANQGSEA. CDR3 nucleotide sequence: TGCAGCGTTGTTGGGGACGAGCAGTACTTC. It specifies CSVVGDEQYF.

This chain links TRBV27 with TRBJ2-7, with TRBD2 as a possible D gene (5 bases). Germline values: CDR1 MNHEY, CDR2 SMNVEV (reference sequence). This CDR3 spans 14 amino acids. Trimming cost V 2 bases and J 5 bases, with 13 bases left between them. CDR3 DNA sequence: TGTGCCAGCAGTTTACCCGGGGTTGAACACGAGCAGTACTTC. Protein product: CASSLPGVEHEQYF.

V gene TRBV9 combines with J gene TRBJ2-3, with a possible D match to TRBD2 (7 bases). V was clipped by 4 bases and J by 6 bases, with 21 bases between them. Germline V gene lookup returns CDR1 SGDLS and CDR2 YYNGEE. The CDR3 has 16 amino acids. This CDR3 is CASSPFVGGHRDTQYF. As DNA, the CDR3 is TGTGCCAGCAGCCCCTTTGTCGGGGGGCACAGGGATACGCAGTATTTT.

The table lists this clone with a few counts. The chain recombines TRBV6-6 with TRBJ2-5; D perhaps matches TRBD2 (7 bases). The CDR3 loop spans 16 amino acids. Looked up from germline, CDR1 is MNHNY and CDR2 is SVGAGI (reference sequence). The V and J ends lost 4 bases and 1 base respectively, with 16 bases between them. As DNA, the CDR3 is TGTGCCAGCAGTTTATTGGCGGGGGCCCCCCAAGAGACCCAGTACTTC. It specifies CASSLLAGAPQETQYF.

This clone was seen just once. V is TRBV7-9 and J is TRBJ1-6, with D unclear. CDR3 length equals 14 residues. V dropped 11 bases and J dropped 4 bases, with 15 bases sitting between them. Germline loops: CDR1 SEHNR, CDR2 FQNEAQ (reference sequence). The DNA for the CDR3 is TGTGCCCACGACGGGGAGGCTTATAATTCACCCCTCCACTTT. Protein sequence: CAHDGEAYNSPLHF.